These 30 T cell receptor beta chains were sequenced from one sample in a study of T cell changes during pregnancy in multiple sclerosis. Data came from immunoSEQ multiplex PCR; TCRdb stores just in-frame clones and leaves some out. Among over 90,000 clones, 90% were seen once, and the ten largest hold around 0.79%. The sample in question was peripheral blood, obtained in the second trimester of pregnancy. These receptors were obtained from a female donor in good health, enrolled as a control in a pregnancy study.

Regarding this clone: Germline and junction disagree at one end, which may indicate a read error. V gene TRBV5-1 combines with J gene TRBJ1-6; maybe TRBD1 (5 bases). Germline lookup yields CDR1 SGHRS and CDR2 YFSETQ. CDR3 length equals 15 residues. CDR3 in DNA: TGCGCCAGCGGCTTTGCGGGGGGTCGGGATTCACCCCTCCACTTT. This gives the protein CASGFAGGRDSPLHF.

This chain joins TRBV14 and TRBJ1-2; 10 positions agree with TRBD1. Germline values: CDR1 SGHDN, CDR2 FVKESK. The J segment lost 5 bases and the V segment lost 2 bases, leaving 5 bases of the junction unmatched. This CDR3 region has 15 residues. The CDR3 DNA reads TGTGCCAGCAGCCAACCTCCGGGACAGGGGTATGGCTACACCTTC. Encoded protein: CASSQPPGQGYGYTF.

V gene TRBV28 combines with J gene TRBJ1-5; D remains ambiguous. Germline loops: CDR1 MDHEN, CDR2 SYDVKM. The V gene lost 2 bases and the J gene lost 2 bases, with 10 bases spanning the gap. The CDR3 has 15 residues. The CDR3 nucleotides are TGTGCCAGCAGTTTAACTCAGGAAGGCAATCAGCCCCAGCATTTT. The encoded protein is CASSLTQEGNQPQHF.

In this sample, this clone turned up a few times. The chain joins TRBV9 to TRBJ1-6, with 8 bases fitting TRBD1. CDR1 and CDR2 from the germline V gene are SGDLS and YYNGEE. The CDR3 sequence is 16 residues long. Unmatched junction bases numbered 7, after V lost 0 bases and J lost 8 bases. CDR3: CASSVGQGAIDSPLHF. The CDR3 DNA follows: TGTGCCAGCAGCGTAGGCCAGGGGGCTATAGATTCACCCCTCCACTTT.

Concerning this clone: A junction end diverges from the germline sequence, so it may reflect a read error. The chain combines TRBV7-7 with TRBJ2-1; 8 bases are shared with TRBD2. The CDR3 sequence is 15 residues long. CDR1 and CDR2 (germline): SSHAT, FNYEAQ (reference sequence). Here the CDR3 reads CASSLSGRAYNEQFF. Here the CDR3 DNA reads TGTGCTAGCAGCTTGAGCGGGAGAGCGTACAATGAGCAGTTCTTC.

V usage is TRBV6-5 and J usage is TRBJ2-1, with 7 bases identical to TRBD2. This CDR3 comprises 14 residues. CDR1 MNHEY and CDR2 SVGAGI come from the germline V gene. V was clipped by 8 bases and J by 9 bases; unmatched bases: 13. CDR3 bases: TGTGCCAGCTACCAACGGGGAGGGGAACGTGAGCAGTTCTTC. Protein sequence: CASYQRGGEREQFF.

V is TRBV7-8 and J is TRBJ1-4; D uncertain. The CDR3 is made up of 13 amino acids. The V end was cut by 5 bases, the J end by 6 bases, with 10 bases between. CDR1 and CDR2 from the germline V gene are SGHVS and FQNEAQ. The CDR3 loop reads CASSLLGDEKLFF. The CDR3 bases are TGTGCCAGCAGCCTCCTCGGGGATGAAAAACTGTTTTTT.

The CDR3 loop reads CASSQMQNYGYTF. For the CDR3, the DNA is TGTGCCAGCAGCCAAATGCAGAACTATGGCTACACCTTC. V usage is TRBV14 and J usage is TRBJ1-2; D is unresolved. V dropped 2 bases and J dropped 2 bases, with 6 bases sitting between them. The CDR3 runs 13 residues. Germline values: CDR1 SGHDN, CDR2 FVKESK.

The chain recombines TRBV28 with TRBJ2-1; D is uncertain. Germline V gives CDR1 MDHEN, CDR2 SYDVKM. V was shortened by 6 bases and J by 13 bases, with 13 bases between the two germline ends. The CDR3 has 11 amino acids. DNA for the CDR3: TGTGCCAGCAGCCTGAGACTGGCCCAGTTCTTC. It yields the protein CASSLRLAQFF.

This chain uses TRBV6-6 with TRBJ1-1; tentative D call: TRBD1 (5 bases). Trimming removed 4 bases from V and 4 bases from J, with 10 bases in between. The CDR3 runs 13 residues. Per germline, CDR1 MNHNY and CDR2 SVGAGI (reference sequence). The CDR3 loop reads CASSFPGGTEAFF. The DNA for the CDR3 is TGTGCCAGCAGTTTTCCCGGGGGCACTGAAGCTTTCTTT.

The chain uses TRBV6-5 and TRBJ1-1, with TRBD1 matching over 7 bases. Trimming removed 0 bases from V and 8 bases from J; junction bases left unmatched: 6. The CDR3 extends over 14 amino acids. Germline assignment: CDR1 MNHEY and CDR2 SVGAGI. This CDR3 reads CASSYSYNRGEAFF. CDR3 nucleotide sequence: TGTGCCAGCAGTTACTCGTACAACAGGGGCGAAGCTTTCTTT.

Written as DNA, the CDR3 is TGTGCCAGCAGTCTCGGACACCTCTACGAGCAGTACTTC. Translating gives CASSLGHLYEQYF. The chain carries TRBV6-5 and TRBJ2-7, with a possible D match to TRBD1 (5 bases). Germline-derived CDR1 and CDR2 are MNHEY and SVGAGI. Between the trimmed V and J ends, which lost 5 bases and 3 bases, there was a span of 11 bases. This CDR3 contains 13 residues.

J is TRBJ2-5 and V is TRBV30; TRBD2 agrees at 8 bases. Germline V gene data show CDR1 as GTSNPN and CDR2 as SVGIG (reference sequence). The junction had 8 bases not matched to a gene; V was cut back by 4 bases and J by 4 bases. This CDR3 contains 14 residues. The CDR3 is CAWTGGAGSETQYF. CDR3 nucleotide sequence: TGTGCCTGGACCGGGGGGGCAGGGTCAGAGACCCAGTACTTC.

The gene calls are TRBV19 and TRBJ1-1; TRBD1 matches 10 bases. V lost 3 bases to trimming and J lost 6 bases; unmatched junction nucleotides: 13. Germline V gene sequence: CDR1 LNHDA, CDR2 SQIVND (reference sequence). This CDR3 spans 17 amino acids. CDR3 in DNA: TGTGCCAGTAGTATTGTCCCGGGACAGGGGAGAAGGGCTGAAGCTTTCTTT. This codes for CASSIVPGQGRRAEAFF.

This chain links TRBV2 with TRBJ1-2, with 9 nucleotides matching TRBD1. The CDR3 loop spans 14 amino acids. V lost 3 bases to trimming and J lost 7 bases; unmatched junction nucleotides: 6. Germline values: CDR1 SNHLY, CDR2 FYNNEI. This CDR3 reads CASSDLDRGGGYTF. The CDR3 coding sequence is TGTGCCAGCAGTGACCTCGACAGGGGGGGTGGCTACACCTTC.

This clone has just a few counts. The chain joins TRBV27 to TRBJ1-4; 7 bases align to TRBD1. Germline trimming cut 0 bases from V and 10 bases from J; bases unmatched to any gene: 8. This CDR3 is built from 15 residues. Germline V CDR1 and CDR2: MNHEY, SMNVEV (reference sequence). The CDR3 region is CASSLSGQSWGKLFF. The CDR3 bases are TGTGCCAGCAGTTTATCGGGACAGTCTTGGGGAAAACTGTTTTTT.

The chain uses TRBV5-1 and TRBJ2-5; 8 bases are shared with TRBD1. J was trimmed by 5 bases and V by 0 bases; bases with no gene match: 9. The germline V gene has CDR1 SGHRS and CDR2 YFSETQ. The CDR3 consists of 16 residues. CDR3 sequence (DNA): TGCGCCAGCAGCTTGGCCATGGCAGGGGGCCAGGAGACCCAGTACTTC. Amino acid sequence: CASSLAMAGGQETQYF. Full variable domain (rest looked up from reference TRBV5-1 and TRBJ2-5): KAGVTQTPRYLIKTRGQQVTLSCSPISGHRSVSWYQQTPGQGLQFLFEYFSETQRNKGNFPGRFSGRQFSNSRSEMNVSTLELGDSALYLCASSLAMAGGQETQYFGPGTRLLVL.

The gene calls are TRBV20-1 and TRBJ1-2, with 7 positions matching TRBD1. Per the germline V gene, CDR1 is DFQATT and CDR2 is SNEGSKA (reference sequence). The CDR3 contains 11 residues. The CDR3 here is CRADRDYGYTF. DNA of the CDR3: TGCAGGGCTGACAGGGACTATGGCTACACCTTC.

V usage is TRBV27 and J usage is TRBJ2-5; D gene unclear. The CDR3 has 11 amino acids. Trimming pared 3 bases from V and 4 bases from J, leaving 3 bases between. Germline CDR1 reads MNHEY; CDR2 reads SMNVEV (reference sequence). As DNA, the CDR3 is TGTGCCAGCAGTTTTCGAGAGACCCAGTACTTC. This sequence encodes CASSFRETQYF.

This chain uses TRBV19 with TRBJ2-3; 13 bases agree with TRBD2. Trimming cost V 6 bases and J 2 bases; bases outside gene matches: 8. The germline V gene has CDR1 LNHDA and CDR2 SQIVND (reference sequence). The CDR3 extends over 17 amino acids. The CDR3: CASSQKGLAGPTDTQYF. CDR3 in DNA: TGTGCCAGTAGCCAAAAGGGACTAGCGGGGCCCACAGATACGCAGTATTTT.

The rearrangement uses TRBV10-1 and TRBJ2-3; the D gene is possibly TRBD2 (5 bases). The germline V gene has CDR1 WNHNN and CDR2 SYGVQD (reference sequence). V lost 0 bases and J 8 bases, leaving 15 bases between the germline ends. CDR3 size: 15 residues. In DNA, the CDR3 is TGCGCCAGCAGTGAGTCGAATATGGGCGAGGGTACGCAGTATTTT. This sequence encodes CASSESNMGEGTQYF.

This chain uses TRBV6-1 with TRBJ2-7, with TRBD1 matching over 11 bases. Germline CDR1 is MNHNS and CDR2 is SASEGT. There are 15 residues in the CDR3. V dropped 5 bases and J dropped 3; count of bases not matched to a gene: 6. The CDR3 loop reads CASSFRTGGDYEQYF. The CDR3 DNA follows: TGTGCCAGCAGTTTTCGGACAGGGGGCGACTACGAGCAGTACTTC.

The chain combines TRBV9 with TRBJ2-2, with TRBD1 identical over 8 bases. V was pared by 2 bases and J by 13 bases, with 1 base of the junction left unmatched. Germline CDR1 is SGDLS and CDR2 is YYNGEE. CDR3 size: 11 residues. DNA for the CDR3: TGTGCCAGCAGCGTTGGGACAGGGCTGTTTTTT. Translated, it gives CASSVGTGLFF.

The J gene is TRBJ1-5, the V gene TRBV27, with 7 bases identical to TRBD1. Unmatched junction bases numbered 3, after V lost 4 bases and J lost 0 bases. CDR1 is MNHEY and CDR2 is SMNVEV in the germline V gene (reference sequence). The CDR3 has 15 residues. The CDR3 protein is CASSYRGTSNQPQHF. As DNA, the CDR3 is TGTGCCAGCAGTTACAGGGGTACTAGCAATCAGCCCCAGCATTTT.

A single count supports this clone. The chain uses TRBV19 and TRBJ2-1; weak D call: TRBD2 (6 bases). Looked up from germline, CDR1 is LNHDA and CDR2 is SQIVND (reference sequence). The CDR3 contains 14 residues. V was trimmed by 2 bases and J by 2 bases, leaving 7 bases between them. In nucleotides, the CDR3 is TGTGCCAGTAGTATATGGACTACCTACAATGAGCAGTTCTTC. This sequence encodes CASSIWTTYNEQFF.

The genes are TRBV5-1 and TRBJ2-5, with TRBD1 identical over 8 bases. V was pared by 4 bases and J by 7 bases, with 9 bases of the junction left unmatched. The CDR3 loop spans 14 amino acids. Germline V gene lookup returns CDR1 SGHRS and CDR2 YFSETQ. CDR3 sequence: CASSMDRAKGTQYF. For the CDR3, the DNA is TGCGCCAGCAGCATGGACAGGGCGAAAGGGACCCAGTACTTC.

This chain connects TRBV5-6 to TRBJ2-5; 7 nucleotides agree with TRBD1. The CDR3 covers 18 residues. From germline, CDR1 is SGHDT and CDR2 YYEEEE. The ends lost 5 bases at V and 4 bases at J; junction bases unmatched: 20. The CDR3 protein is CASRRTWGQLTQGETQYF. DNA for the CDR3: TGTGCCAGCAGGAGAACCTGGGGACAGCTGACCCAGGGAGAGACCCAGTACTTC.

The chain has TRBV15 and TRBJ2-7; no firm D call. V shed 3 bases and J shed 7 bases, with 13 bases lying between them. The CDR3 is made up of 13 amino acids. Germline CDR1 LNHNV, CDR2 YYDKDF (reference sequence). The CDR3 protein is CATSRNEAPEQYF. CDR3 DNA: TGTGCCACCAGCAGGAACGAAGCCCCGGAGCAGTACTTC.

This clone was found once. A junction boundary mismatches the germline segment, possibly from a read error. The rearrangement joins TRBV4-2 to TRBJ2-1; 8 positions match TRBD2. The germline V gene has CDR1 LGHNA and CDR2 YNFKEQ. The CDR3 has 16 amino acids. The CDR3 nucleotides are TGTGCCAGCAGCCAAGATAGTCTAGCGGGTCTCAATGGGCAGTTCTTC. Its translation is CASSQDSLAGLNGQFF.

This CDR3 reads CASSLAMREIGEQYF. CDR3 sequence (DNA): TGTGCCAGCAGCTTAGCGATGCGGGAGATTGGCGAGCAGTACTTC. The rearrangement joins TRBV7-2 to TRBJ2-7; TRBD2 aligns across 7 bases. V shed 0 bases, J shed 6 bases, and the junction held 8 bases outside the gene matches. Germline V gives CDR1 SGHTA, CDR2 FQGNSA. The CDR3 runs 15 residues.